The sequence of this TCR beta chain was determined in a study of regulatory T cells in long-lasting Graves disease. This clonotype was recorded a few times. This CDR3 is built from 15 residues. With 0 bases removed from V and 1 base from J, the gap between germline ends came to 6 bases. The V gene's germline CDR1 is LNHNV and CDR2 YYDKDF (reference sequence). Combining iRepertoire HTBI primers with Arm-PCR of CDR3 regions, the authors built TCR beta libraries. TCRdb recomputed calls from the multiplex PCR reads with MiXCR, one row per CDR3 protein. The profile covers about 420,000 distinct CDR3 sequences, with around 20% appearing a single time and roughly 26% taken by the ten largest. As for time point: persistent/refractory GD, antithyroid drugs over 5 years with positive TRAb. TCR sequences were obtained from RNA taken from PBMCs.

The sequence was collected from a female donor with Graves disease. The specimen was peripheral blood mononuclear cells (PBMCs), collected when the disease was refractory, from a patient treated with antithyroid drugs. The chain links TRBV15 to TRBJ2-2; D is undetermined. CDR3 amino acids: CATSRDRLNTGELFF. The CDR3 DNA sequence: TGTGCCACCAGCAGAGATAGGCTGAACACCGGGGAGCTGTTTTTT.